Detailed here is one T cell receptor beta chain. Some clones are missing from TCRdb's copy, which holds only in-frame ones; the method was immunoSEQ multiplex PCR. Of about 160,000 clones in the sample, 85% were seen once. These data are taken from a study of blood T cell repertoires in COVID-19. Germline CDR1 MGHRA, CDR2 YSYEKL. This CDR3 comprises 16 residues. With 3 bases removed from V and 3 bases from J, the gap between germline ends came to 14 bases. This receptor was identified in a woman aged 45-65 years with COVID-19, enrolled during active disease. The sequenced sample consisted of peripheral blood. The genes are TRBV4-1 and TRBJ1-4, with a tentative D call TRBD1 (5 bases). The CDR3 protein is CASSQGPASANEKLFF. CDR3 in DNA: TGCGCCAGCAGCCAGGGGCCGGCTTCAGCTAATGAAAAACTGTTTTTT.